Presented here are 6 T cell receptor beta chains from one specimen sequenced in a study of cytomegalovirus exposure and HLA in healthy donors. The PCR had 60 Vbeta and 13 Jbeta primers. The data were produced by immunoSEQ multiplex PCR, yet TCRdb's version contains in-frame clones alone and is incomplete. The data show approximately 100,000 clones, 65% to 80% seen once. The sample taken for sequencing was PBMCs. The receptors were gathered from a human donor in good health.

The gene calls are TRBV19 and TRBJ1-6; 9 nucleotides agree with TRBD1. Germline-derived CDR1 and CDR2 are LNHDA and SQIVND (reference sequence). With V trimmed by 6 bases and J by 2 bases, 11 bases remained unmatched. This CDR3 has 18 amino acids. CDR3: CASRSPGQGTTYNSPLHF. CDR3 in DNA: TGTGCCAGTAGATCCCCGGGACAGGGCACCACCTATAATTCACCCCTCCACTTT.

V is TRBV5-1 and J is TRBJ2-5; the match to TRBD1 covers 7 bases. Germline CDR1 is SGHRS and CDR2 is YFSETQ. V gave up 1 base and J gave up 5 bases; unmatched junction bases: 5. The CDR3 runs 14 residues. This CDR3 is CASSLTGQKETQYF. CDR3 coding DNA: TGCGCCAGCAGCTTGACGGGACAGAAGGAGACCCAGTACTTC. The variable domain in full, completed from reference TRBV5-1 and TRBJ2-5, reads KAGVTQTPRYLIKTRGQQVTLSCSPISGHRSVSWYQQTPGQGLQFLFEYFSETQRNKGNFPGRFSGRQFSNSRSEMNVSTLELGDSALYLCASSLTGQKETQYFGPGTRLLVL.

V gene TRBV30 combines with J gene TRBJ2-2; D is possibly TRBD1 (6 bases). CDR1 and CDR2 from the germline V gene are GTSNPN and SVGIG (reference sequence). Trimming removed 5 bases from V and 7 bases from J, with 20 bases in between. The CDR3 spans 15 residues. In DNA, the CDR3 is TGTGCCTGGGAAGTAGGGACACAGACGGACGGGGAGCTGTTTTTT. Translating gives CAWEVGTQTDGELFF.

This chain connects TRBV7-8 to TRBJ1-1, with 7 bases identical to TRBD1. CDR3 length: 15 residues. J gave up 5 bases and V 1 base, and 7 bases lay outside the gene matches. Germline V gene sequence: CDR1 SGHVS, CDR2 FQNEAQ. Here the CDR3 DNA reads TGTGCCAGCAGCTTAGATGGTCAGGGGGTGACTGAAGCTTTCTTT. Translating it yields CASSLDGQGVTEAFF. The full variable domain, in which reference TRBV7-8 and TRBJ1-1 provide the parts outside the CDR3, is GAGVSQSPRYKVAKRGQDVALRCDPISGHVSLFWYQQALGQGPEFLTYFQNEAQLDKSGLPSDRFFAERPEGSVSTLKIQRTQQEDSAVYLCASSLDGQGVTEAFFGQGTRLTVV.

The sample holds a few counts of this clone. The genes are TRBV5-4 and TRBJ1-1; D remains ambiguous. The CDR3 sequence is 14 residues long. Trimming removed 2 bases at V and 4 bases at J, with 12 bases between. Per germline, CDR1 SGHNT and CDR2 YYREEE (reference sequence). CDR3 region: CASSLTPVSTEAFF. In nucleotides, the CDR3 is TGTGCCAGCAGCTTAACTCCCGTAAGCACTGAAGCTTTCTTT.

V usage is TRBV6-1 and J usage is TRBJ2-7; TRBD2 matches 11 bases. Germline-derived CDR1 and CDR2 are MNHNS and SASEGT. The ends lost 0 bases at V and 3 bases at J; junction bases unmatched: 7. The CDR3 loop spans 17 amino acids. For the CDR3, the DNA is TGTGCCAGCAGTGAAGCGGCTAGCGGGGGGACCGTCTACGAGCAGTACTTC. Translating gives CASSEAASGGTVYEQYF.